This TCR beta chain is drawn from a study of blood T cell repertoires in COVID-19. Turning to the study itself: From the United States, Italy and Spain came samples of acute and convalescent COVID-19. Sample material is recorded as cDNA or gDNA derived from T cells, B-cell-depleted T cells, or PBMCs.

As handled by the study authors: Amplification of reference gene primers was used by the study to estimate nucleated cell counts. Sequenced by immunoSEQ multiplex PCR; TCRdb stores in-frame clones only, minus some. Clone size and V and J calls were adopted from that table, with D and trimming inferred from the DNA. The repertoire holds approximately 90,000 clones, with roughly 80% as singletons. The TCR sequence derives from a man in his sixties with acute or convalescent COVID-19. The specimen was peripheral blood.

CDR3 protein: CASSSQEYSPLHF. The CDR3 region has the DNA TGTGCCAGTAGTTCACAGGAGTATTCACCCCTCCACTTT. The chain recombines TRBV19 with TRBJ1-6; perhaps TRBD1 as D (5 bases). This CDR3 has 13 residues. Germline CDR1 is LNHDA and CDR2 is SQIVND (reference sequence). Trimming took 5 bases from V and 8 from J, leaving 10 bases between them.